This entry concerns a single T cell receptor beta chain. The antigen is undetermined. The CDR3 consists of 15 residues. Looked up from germline, CDR1 is LGHNA and CDR2 is YSLEER. TCR beta cDNA libraries had unique molecular identifiers. TCRdb analysed the PCR reads with MiXCR anew, one entry per CDR3 protein. Of roughly 800,000 distinct CDR3 sequences in the sample, around 27% are singletons; the top ten hold more than 0.45%. These data come from a study of post-analysis software for immune sequencing data. Study-level background: Included among the disease courses, which were recorded for the cohort, were relapsing-remitting, secondary progressive and progressive-relapsing multiple sclerosis. Study observations and caveats: Elevated frequency relative to controls characterized several TRBV segments in patients, TRBV5-6, TRBV5-1 and TRBV20-1 among them. The normalized Chao1 diversity of multiple sclerosis patients was significantly lower than that of controls. Same-batch preparations were strongly co-clustered by F measure.

The chain is built from TRBV4-3 and TRBJ2-5, with 8 bases identical to TRBD2. Gene TRBJ2-7 matches the end of the DNA better, so the J call may be wrong. Sequenced: blood. The sequence was collected from a girl under 18 with multiple sclerosis. CDR3 residues: CASSQALGRAYEQYF. The DNA of the CDR3 is TGCGCCAGCAGCCAAGCGCTCGGGAGGGCGTACGAGCAGTACTTC.